The 23 T cell receptor beta chains reported below all come from one sample, sequenced in a study of T-cell reconstitution after alpha-beta-depleted transplantation in children. Preparing the TCRbeta library involved the use of unique molecular identifiers. Each CDR3 protein is one row after TCRdb ran MiXCR on the PCR reads. This sample yields some 590,000 distinct CDR3 sequences, of which roughly a tenth are seen a single time; 3.5% to 5% belongs to the top ten. The sequenced sample was PBMCs from the stem cell graft donor, obtained from the stem cell graft. Receptors were obtained from a human donor who donated a stem cell graft to a child with acute myeloid leukemia.

This clonotype has ten or more counts. V and J are TRBV29-1 and TRBJ2-7; TRBD2 matches 12 bases. The CDR3 sequence is 16 residues long. From germline, CDR1 is SQVTM and CDR2 ANQGSEA. Trimming removed 3 bases from V and 5 bases from J; junction bases left unmatched: 11. This CDR3 is CSVDGLLAGGPNEQYF. CDR3 DNA sequence: TGCAGCGTTGATGGGCTTCTAGCGGGAGGGCCGAACGAGCAGTACTTC.

This chain uses TRBV7-2 with TRBJ2-4, with 9 bases matching TRBD2. V lost 5 bases, J lost 0 bases, and 2 bases stayed unmatched. The CDR3 extends over 15 amino acids. From germline, CDR1 is SGHTA and CDR2 FQGNSA. The CDR3 DNA sequence: TGTGCCAGCAGCGCTAGCGGGGCAGCCAAAAACATTCAGTACTTC. This gives the protein CASSASGAAKNIQYF. The whole variable domain, remainder taken from reference TRBV7-2 and TRBJ2-4, is GAGVSQSPSNKVTEKGKDVELRCDPISGHTALYWYRQSLGQGLEFLIYFQGNSAPDKSGLPSDRFSAERTGGSVSTLTIQRTQQEDSAVYLCASSASGAAKNIQYFGAGTRLSVL.

This clonotype was recorded a few times. CDR3 nucleotide sequence: TGTGCCAGCAGTCTATGGGACAGAGGCTATAATTCACCCCTCCACTTT. Protein sequence: CASSLWDRGYNSPLHF. The rearrangement joins TRBV6-1 to TRBJ1-6; the match to TRBD1 covers 7 bases. Germline CDR1 MNHNS, CDR2 SASEGT. The ends lost 5 bases at V and 3 bases at J; junction bases unmatched: 7. CDR3 size: 16 residues.

This clonotype was detected a few times. The chain has TRBV20-1 and TRBJ2-2; perhaps TRBD2 as D (7 bases). The CDR3 extends over 15 amino acids. Between the trimmed V and J ends, which lost 2 bases and 7 bases, there was a span of 17 bases. The germline V gene has CDR1 DFQATT and CDR2 SNEGSKA (reference sequence). The DNA of the CDR3 is TGCAGTGCTAGACCCCGCGAAAGGGGGGGCGGGGAGCTGTTTTTT. Amino acid sequence: CSARPRERGGGELFF.

This chain joins TRBV11-2 and TRBJ2-7; 16 nucleotides agree with TRBD2. Germline loops: CDR1 SGHAT, CDR2 FQNNGV. V shed 5 bases, J shed 7 bases, and the junction held 5 bases outside the gene matches. This CDR3 is built from 15 residues. The CDR3 reads CASSIGTSGRDEQYF. CDR3 in DNA: TGTGCCAGCAGCATCGGGACTAGCGGGAGGGATGAGCAGTACTTC.

This clonotype has just a few counts. CDR3: CASSLQQGTETQYF. Written as DNA, the CDR3 is TGTGCCAGTAGTCTCCAACAGGGCACCGAGACCCAGTACTTC. The chain uses TRBV19 and TRBJ2-5, with D maybe TRBD1 (6 bases). The V gene's germline CDR1 is LNHDA and CDR2 SQIVND (reference sequence). Trimming cost V 5 bases and J 5 bases, with 15 bases left between them. The CDR3 is made up of 14 amino acids. The complete variable domain, with remaining parts taken from reference TRBV19 and TRBJ2-5, reads DGGITQSPKYLFRKEGQNVTLSCEQNLNHDAMYWYRQDPGQGLRLIYYSQIVNDFQKGDIAEGYSVSREKKESFPLTVTSAQKNPTAFYLCASSLQQGTETQYFGPGTRLLVL.

The gene calls are TRBV7-9 and TRBJ2-3; 9 bases agree with TRBD2. Trimming at V came to 5 bases and at J to 2 bases, leaving 5 bases not matched to a gene. Germline V gene sequence: CDR1 SEHNR, CDR2 FQNEAQ (reference sequence). CDR3 length equals 15 residues. The CDR3 sequence is CASSRRTSDTDTQYF. The CDR3 DNA sequence: TGTGCCAGCAGCAGAAGGACTAGCGACACAGATACGCAGTATTTT.

This clonotype has at least ten counts. The genes are TRBV7-6 and TRBJ2-1, with TRBD2 matching over 9 bases. The CDR3 has 15 amino acids. The V gene end was trimmed by 6 bases and the J gene end by 6 bases; junction bases not matched to a gene: 9. From germline, CDR1 is SGHVS and CDR2 FNYEAQ. CDR3 region: CASSKREDFSNEQFF. The CDR3 DNA is TGTGCCAGCAGTAAGCGGGAGGACTTCTCCAATGAGCAGTTCTTC.

The chain uses TRBV28 and TRBJ1-1; D is undetermined. V gave up 4 bases and J gave up 5 bases, with 11 bases separating them. The germline gives CDR1 MDHEN, CDR2 SYDVKM. This CDR3 spans 13 amino acids. The DNA of the CDR3 is TGTGCCAGCAGTTGGTCAGCCCTGACTGAAGCTTTCTTT. Amino acids: CASSWSALTEAFF.

V is TRBV4-1 and J is TRBJ2-7; D tentatively reads TRBD1 or TRBD2 (5 bases each). Per germline, CDR1 MGHRA and CDR2 YSYEKL. The CDR3 loop spans 18 amino acids. V was pared by 0 bases and J by 1 base, with 19 bases between. As DNA, the CDR3 is TGCGCCAGCAGCCAAGATCGGGTAGGATGGGGCGGGTCCTACGAGCAGTACTTC. This gives the protein CASSQDRVGWGGSYEQYF.

The rearrangement links TRBV11-3 to TRBJ1-1; maybe TRBD1 (6 bases). Germline V gene lookup returns CDR1 SGHNT and CDR2 YENEEA. The CDR3 has 19 amino acids. Trimming pared 1 base from V and 4 bases from J, leaving 25 bases between. The CDR3 DNA follows: TGTGCCAGCAGCTTAGTCGGTGGTTTGGGGGGCGCACTGAGCACTGAAGCTTTCTTT. It codes for CASSLVGGLGGALSTEAFF.

The chain combines TRBV20-1 with TRBJ1-2; a possible D gene is TRBD1 (6 bases). The ends were cut back, 1 base at V and 3 bases at J, with 12 bases in the middle. Germline values: CDR1 DFQATT, CDR2 SNEGSKA (reference sequence). The CDR3 is 14 amino acids. The CDR3 loop is CSARGGDMDYGYTF. Here the CDR3 DNA reads TGCAGTGCTAGAGGGGGGGACATGGACTATGGCTACACCTTC.

Only a few counts were recorded for this clonotype. This chain uses TRBV20-1 with TRBJ2-7, with 11 bases that match TRBD1. The CDR3 contains 14 residues. Germline V gene sequence: CDR1 DFQATT, CDR2 SNEGSKA (reference sequence). Trimming cost V 5 bases and J 4 bases; bases outside gene matches: 7. The CDR3 here is CSAAGTGGSYEQYF. CDR3 coding DNA: TGCAGTGCTGCCGGGACAGGGGGTTCGTACGAGCAGTACTTC.

In its sample, this clonotype was seen a few times. The chain links TRBV6-5 to TRBJ2-3; D unresolved. Germline values: CDR1 MNHEY, CDR2 SVGAGI. The ends were cut back, 2 bases at V and 4 bases at J, with 10 bases in the middle. CDR3 length: 14 amino acids. Here the CDR3 reads CASSYPLDPDTQYF. CDR3 in DNA: TGTGCCAGCAGTTACCCGCTGGACCCAGATACGCAGTATTTT.

This clonotype has at least ten counts. This rearrangement joins TRBV28 to TRBJ2-1, with D possibly being TRBD2 (6 bases). Germline loops: CDR1 MDHEN, CDR2 SYDVKM. V was clipped by 5 bases and J by 8 bases, with 19 bases between them. This CDR3 comprises 15 residues. CDR3 coding DNA: TGTGCCAGCAGTACGATGGCCCTCGGGGGAGATGAGCAGTTCTTC. Protein product: CASSTMALGGDEQFF.

The rearrangement uses TRBV7-2 and TRBJ2-3; D remains ambiguous. The germline V gene encodes CDR1 SGHTA and CDR2 FQGNSA. Trimming pared 2 bases from V and 3 bases from J, leaving 9 bases between. This CDR3 has 14 residues. The CDR3 sequence is CASSLSYFTDTQYF. The CDR3 DNA sequence: TGTGCCAGCAGCTTATCGTACTTTACAGATACGCAGTATTTT.

The chain combines TRBV11-2 with TRBJ2-5, with 10 bases that match TRBD2. The germline V gene encodes CDR1 SGHAT and CDR2 FQNNGV. The CDR3 contains 18 residues. The trim removed 2 bases at V and 0 bases at J, leaving 9 bases unmatched. This CDR3 reads CASSLPSGRFRDQETQYF. The CDR3 bases are TGTGCCAGCAGCTTACCTAGCGGGAGATTCCGCGACCAAGAGACCCAGTACTTC. The full variable domain, rest sourced from reference TRBV11-2 and TRBJ2-5, is EAGVAQSPRYKIIEKRQSVAFWCNPISGHATLYWYQQILGQGPKLLIQFQNNGVVDDSQLPKDRFSAERLKGVDSTLKIQPAKLEDSAVYLCASSLPSGRFRDQETQYFGPGTRLLVL.

This clonotype was counted a few times. The chain joins TRBV28 to TRBJ2-5; D is undetermined. The CDR3 totals 13 residues. The germline V and J ends were trimmed by 4 bases and 5 bases, with 11 bases remaining between them. Germline V gene lookup returns CDR1 MDHEN and CDR2 SYDVKM. The CDR3 DNA follows: TGTGCCAGCAGTTCCCCGTCACGGGAGACCCAGTACTTC. Amino acid sequence: CASSSPSRETQYF.

In its sample, this clonotype was seen a few times. This chain uses TRBV7-3 with TRBJ2-2; 11 bases map to TRBD2. CDR1 and CDR2 (germline): SGHTA, FQGTGA. The CDR3 is 14 amino acids. Trimming removed 7 bases from V and 6 bases from J; junction bases left unmatched: 4. Written as DNA, the CDR3 is TGTGCCAGCACTGCGACTAGCGGGGCCGGGGAGCTGTTTTTT. It yields the protein CASTATSGAGELFF.

V and J are TRBV28 and TRBJ1-5, with TRBD1 as a possible D gene (6 bases). CDR3 length: 17 amino acids. CDR1 is MDHEN, CDR2 SYDVKM, per germline. Trimming shortened V by 5 bases and J by 4 bases, and 21 bases separated the two germline ends. The CDR3 here is CASSLDAGTIFNQPQHF. CDR3 sequence (DNA): TGTGCCAGCAGTCTCGACGCCGGGACAATTTTTAATCAGCCCCAGCATTTT.

This clonotype was detected a few times. V gene TRBV29-1 combines with J gene TRBJ2-6; D unclear. V gave up 3 bases and J gave up 4 bases, with 7 bases separating them. This CDR3 is built from 13 residues. Germline CDR1 SQVTM, CDR2 ANQGSEA. The CDR3 region has the DNA TGCAGCGTTGATCTCTCCGGGGCCAACGTCCTGACTTTC. Translation gives CSVDLSGANVLTF. The full variable domain, its missing parts supplied by reference TRBV29-1 and TRBJ2-6, is SAVISQKPSRDICQRGTSLTIQCQVDSQVTMMFWYRQQPGQSLTLIATANQGSEATYESGFVIDKFPISRPNLTFSTLTVSNMSPEDSSIYLCSVDLSGANVLTFGAGSRLTVL.

The rearrangement uses TRBV28 and TRBJ1-5, with D possibly TRBD1 on 6 matching bases. Germline CDR1 and CDR2: MDHEN and SYDVKM. The V gene lost 2 bases and the J gene lost 3 bases, with 11 bases spanning the gap. This CDR3 is 15 amino acids long. The DNA for the CDR3 is TGTGCCAGCAGTTTAGGGGGGCGTAACAATCAGCCCCAGCATTTT. Translated: CASSLGGRNNQPQHF.

The sample holds a few counts of this clonotype. The rearrangement uses TRBV7-2 and TRBJ2-1; TRBD2 aligns across 7 bases. Germline loops: CDR1 SGHTA, CDR2 FQGNSA. The V gene end was trimmed by 7 bases and the J gene end by 8 bases; junction bases not matched to a gene: 11. The CDR3 consists of 14 residues. CDR3 region: CASTFWTSSDEQFF. CDR3 nucleotides: TGTGCCAGCACCTTTTGGACTAGTAGCGATGAGCAGTTCTTC.